This T cell receptor beta chain was sequenced for a study of T cell responses to AZD1222 COVID-19 vaccine. Sequenced by immunoSEQ multiplex PCR; TCRdb stores in-frame clones only, minus some. In the table there are more than 250,000 clones, 85% to 95% of which are singletons. This CDR3 is 15 amino acids long. Trimming removed 3 bases from V and 10 bases from J; junction bases left unmatched: 13. Germline-derived CDR1 and CDR2 are LNHDA and SQIVND (reference sequence). This TCR came from an adult in good health. The material sequenced was peripheral blood, taken on day 0 of AZD1222 vaccination. The rearrangement uses TRBV19 and TRBJ1-1, with 8 bases fitting TRBD1. CDR3 loop: CASSMTPDRVIGAFF. For the CDR3, the DNA is TGTGCCAGTAGTATGACTCCGGACAGGGTAATCGGAGCTTTCTTT.